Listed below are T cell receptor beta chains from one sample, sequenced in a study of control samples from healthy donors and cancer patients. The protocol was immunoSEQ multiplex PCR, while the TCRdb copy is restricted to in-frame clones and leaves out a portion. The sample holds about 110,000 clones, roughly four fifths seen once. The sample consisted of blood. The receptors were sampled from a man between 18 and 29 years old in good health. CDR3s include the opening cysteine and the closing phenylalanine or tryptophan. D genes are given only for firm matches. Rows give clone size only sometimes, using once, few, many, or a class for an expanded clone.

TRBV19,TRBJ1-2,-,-,CASSMGSNYGYTF,TGTGCCAGTAGTATGGGGAGTAACTATGGCTACACCTTC
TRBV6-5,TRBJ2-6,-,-,CASSFAGTPGANVLTF,TGTGCCAGCAGTTTCGCAGGGACGCCGGGGGCCAACGTCCTGACTTTC
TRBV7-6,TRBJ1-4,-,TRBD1,CASSLIGGGGNEKLFF,TGTGCCAGCAGCTTAATAGGGGGCGGTGGTAATGAAAAACTGTTTTTT
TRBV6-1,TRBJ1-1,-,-,CASSEGTLTEAFF,TGTGCCAGCAGTGAGGGCACCCTGACTGAAGCTTTCTTT
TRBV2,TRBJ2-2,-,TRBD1,CASKTGTGMTGELFF,TGTGCCAGCAAAACCGGGACAGGGATGACCGGGGAGCTGTTTTTT
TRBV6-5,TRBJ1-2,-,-,CASSYGAGYGYTF,TGTGCCAGCAGTTACGGGGCCGGCTATGGCTACACCTTC
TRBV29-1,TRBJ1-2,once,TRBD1,CSAMDRGYGYTF,TGCAGCGCCATGGACAGGGGCTATGGCTACACCTTC
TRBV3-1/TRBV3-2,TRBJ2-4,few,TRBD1,CASSLRGPRGSIQYF,TGTGCCAGCAGCCTCAGGGGGCCCCGGGGGAGCATTCAGTACTTC
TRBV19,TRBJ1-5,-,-,CASSDISNQPQHF,TGTGCCAGCTCGGACATAAGCAATCAGCCCCAGCATTTT
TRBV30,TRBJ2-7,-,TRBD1,CAWGRQGPYEQYF,TGTGCCTGGGGGCGACAGGGGCCCTACGAGCAGTACTTC
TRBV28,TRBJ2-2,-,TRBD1,CASRGTGRTGELFF,TGTGCCAGCAGGGGGACAGGGAGGACCGGGGAGCTGTTTTTT
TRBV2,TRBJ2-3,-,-,CASSELAIDTQYF,TGTGCCAGCAGTGAACTAGCGATAGATACGCAGTATTTT
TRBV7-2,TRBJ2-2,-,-,CASSQQGRDANTGELFF,TGTGCCAGCAGCCAACAGGGGAGGGACGCGAACACCGGGGAGCTGTTTTTT
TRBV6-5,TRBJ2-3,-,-,CASSGGLSTDTQYF,TGTGCCAGCAGCGGGGGTTTAAGCACAGATACGCAGTATTTT
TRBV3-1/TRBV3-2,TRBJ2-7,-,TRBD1,CASRLGQTHEQYF,TGTGCCAGCAGGCTGGGACAGACCCACGAGCAGTACTTC
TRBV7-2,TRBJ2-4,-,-,CASSFNGNNRNIQYF,TGTGCCAGCAGCTTCAACGGTAATAATAGAAACATTCAGTACTTC
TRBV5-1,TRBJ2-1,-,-,CASSGQRGSSYNEQFF,TGCGCCAGCAGCGGACAAAGAGGGAGCTCCTACAATGAGCAGTTCTTC
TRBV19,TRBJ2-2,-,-,CASENTGELFF,TGTGCCAGCGAAAACACCGGGGAGCTGTTTTTT
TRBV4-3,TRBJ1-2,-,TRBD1,CASSPDRARYYGYTF,TGCGCCAGCAGCCCGGACAGGGCGAGATATTATGGCTACACCTTC
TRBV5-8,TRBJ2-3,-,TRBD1,CASSSQGTRADTQYF,TGTGCCAGCAGCTCACAGGGGACCAGAGCAGATACGCAGTATTTT
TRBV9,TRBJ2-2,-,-,CASSVRGNTGELFF,TGTGCCAGCAGCGTAAGAGGGAACACCGGGGAGCTGTTTTTT
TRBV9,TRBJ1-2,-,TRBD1,CASSPGVGQGNGYTF,TGTGCCAGCAGCCCAGGGGTGGGACAGGGGAATGGCTACACCTTC
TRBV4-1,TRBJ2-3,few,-,CASSQGLERQGRRDTQYF,TGCGCCAGCAGCCAAGGACTTGAGCGGCAGGGGAGGAGAGATACGCAGTATTTT
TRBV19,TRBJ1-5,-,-,CASRPDGYNQPQHF,TGTGCCAGTAGGCCGGACGGCTACAATCAGCCCCAGCATTTT
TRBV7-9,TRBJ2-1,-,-,CASSLVFGTLDNEQFF,TGTGCCAGCAGCTTAGTGTTCGGGACTCTTGACAATGAGCAGTTCTTC
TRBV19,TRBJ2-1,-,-,CASSIRLSSYNEQFF,TGTGCCAGTAGTATCCGATTGAGCTCCTACAATGAGCAGTTCTTC
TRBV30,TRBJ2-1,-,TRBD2,CALKVAGATNEQFF,TGTGCATTGAAAGTAGCGGGGGCCACCAATGAGCAGTTCTTC
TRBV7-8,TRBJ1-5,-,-,CASSLGQGNQPQHF,TGTGCCAGCAGCTTGGGCCAGGGCAATCAGCCCCAGCATTTT
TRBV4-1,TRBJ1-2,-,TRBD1,CASSQEGQGLKYGYTF,TGCGCCAGCAGCCAAGAGGGACAGGGTTTGAAGTATGGCTACACCTTC
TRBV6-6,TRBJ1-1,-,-,CASSLNSWELLSGRDTEAFF,TGTGCCAGCAGTCTAAATTCTTGGGAACTTCTTTCAGGGAGGGACACTGAAGCTTTCTTT
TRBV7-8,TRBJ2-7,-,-,CASTPQNSEQYF,TGTGCCAGCACTCCTCAAAACAGCGAGCAGTACTTC
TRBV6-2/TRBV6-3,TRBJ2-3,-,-,CASSKTPTDTQYF,TGTGCCAGCAGCAAAACTCCCACAGATACGCAGTATTTT
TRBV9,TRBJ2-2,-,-,CASSAGPLFGELFF,TGTGCCAGCAGCGCGGGTCCCCTTTTCGGGGAGCTGTTTTTT
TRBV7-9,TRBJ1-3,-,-,CASTNSGNTIYF,TGTGCCAGCACCAACTCTGGAAACACCATATATTTT
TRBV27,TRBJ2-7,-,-,CASSLHRAYEQYF,TGTGCCAGCAGTTTGCACAGGGCCTACGAGCAGTACTTC
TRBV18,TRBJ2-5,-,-,CASSSNRETQYF,TGTGCCAGCTCAAGTAATAGAGAGACCCAGTACTTC
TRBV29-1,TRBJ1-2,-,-,CSVGGSGTNYGYTF,TGCAGCGTCGGGGGGTCCGGGACAAACTATGGCTACACCTTC
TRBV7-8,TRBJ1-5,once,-,CASSLEGQPQHF,TGTGCCAGCAGCTTAGAGGGACAGCCCCAGCATTTT
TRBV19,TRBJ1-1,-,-,CASSSRGSDLNTEAFF,TGTGCCAGTAGTAGCAGGGGATCGGATCTGAACACTGAAGCTTTCTTT
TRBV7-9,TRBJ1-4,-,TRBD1,CASSSTDREEKLFF,TGTGCCAGCAGCTCCACCGACAGGGAAGAAAAACTGTTTTTT
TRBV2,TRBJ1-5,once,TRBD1,CASRGDREESNQPQHF,TGTGCCAGCAGGGGGGACAGGGAGGAAAGCAATCAGCCCCAGCATTTT
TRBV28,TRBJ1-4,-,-,CASSPQTAPNEKLFF,TGTGCCAGCAGCCCCCAGACAGCGCCTAATGAAAAACTGTTTTTT
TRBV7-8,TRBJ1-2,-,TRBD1,CASSLAGQINYGYTF,TGTGCCAGCAGCTTAGCGGGACAGATTAACTATGGCTACACCTTC